These 27 T cell receptor beta chains were all obtained from the same sample, sequenced in a study of OX40 agonist ivuxolimab in advanced cancers. TCRdb's table, derived via immunoSEQ multiplex PCR, lists solely in-frame clones and lacks some. The table shows about 60,000 clones, with about 90% occurring only once. The sample consisted of CD4+ or CD8+ T cells sorted from blood, taken in a trial of the OX40 agonist ivuxolimab. These receptors were collected from an adult with an advanced solid tumor such as melanoma, head and neck, liver or kidney cancer.

The chain uses TRBV7-3 and TRBJ2-2; D not certain. The CDR3 is 11 residues long. Looked up from germline, CDR1 is SGHTA and CDR2 is FQGTGA. Trimming removed 6 bases at V and 5 bases at J, with 4 bases between. DNA for the CDR3: TGTGCCAGCAGGTTTACCGGGGAGCTGTTTTTT. Its protein product is CASRFTGELFF.

The rearrangement joins TRBV2 to TRBJ1-1; 7 nucleotides line up with TRBD1. This CDR3 comprises 14 residues. V gave up 4 bases and J gave up 4 bases; unmatched junction bases: 6. CDR1 is SNHLY and CDR2 is FYNNEI in the germline V gene. The CDR3 DNA reads as TGTGCCAGCAGTGGACAGGGCGGTGGCACTGAAGCTTTCTTT. It yields the protein CASSGQGGGTEAFF.

The gene calls are TRBV18 and TRBJ2-7; D not certain. V was trimmed by 2 bases and J by 7 bases, leaving 6 bases between them. The CDR3 is 11 residues long. Per germline, CDR1 KGHSH and CDR2 LQKENI. The CDR3 sequence is CASSPGLEQYF. CDR3 DNA sequence: TGTGCCAGCTCACCAGGATTGGAGCAGTACTTC.

The chain uses TRBV4-3 and TRBJ2-7, with TRBD1 identical over 9 bases. CDR1 and CDR2 (germline): LGHNA, YSLEER. Trimming removed 4 bases from V and 6 bases from J; junction bases left unmatched: 7. The length of the CDR3 is 14 residues. CDR3 sequence: CASSLRDRVSEQYF. The CDR3 nucleotides read TGCGCCAGCAGCCTCCGGGACAGGGTAAGCGAGCAGTACTTC.

The chain is built from TRBV18 and TRBJ2-7; the D is unclear. The CDR3 runs 12 residues. Germline V gene sequence: CDR1 KGHSH, CDR2 LQKENI. Between the trimmed V and J ends, which lost 3 bases and 5 bases, there was a span of 8 bases. The CDR3 loop reads CASSPLRDEQYF. DNA of the CDR3: TGTGCCAGCTCACCCCTAAGGGACGAGCAGTACTTC.

The chain employs TRBV7-8 and TRBJ1-3, with 7 bases lining up with TRBD1. The CDR3 consists of 14 residues. The V gene's germline CDR1 is SGHVS and CDR2 FQNEAQ. With 5 bases clipped from V and 2 bases from J, the junction kept 3 bases outside the gene matches. The CDR3 DNA sequence: TGTGCCAGCAGCCCTACAGGGGCTGGAAACACCATATATTTT. Translated, it gives CASSPTGAGNTIYF.

The chain recombines TRBV5-1 with TRBJ2-3, with 12 bases identical to TRBD2. This CDR3 spans 15 amino acids. With 4 bases clipped from V and 9 bases from J, the junction kept 9 bases outside the gene matches. Germline CDR1 SGHRS, CDR2 YFSETQ. CDR3 nucleotides: TGCGCCAGCAGCCCTTTGACTAGCGGGAGTGAGACGCAGTATTTT. Encoded protein: CASSPLTSGSETQYF.

This chain connects TRBV5-5 to TRBJ1-4; D unclear. CDR3 size: 16 residues. CDR1 SGHKS and CDR2 YYEKEE come from the germline V gene (reference sequence). V was cut by 4 bases and J by 2 bases, with 15 bases left in between. This chain's CDR3 is CASSTGVGRTNEKLFF. Written as DNA, the CDR3 is TGTGCCAGCAGCACCGGGGTAGGGCGGACTAATGAAAAACTGTTTTTT.

J is TRBJ1-2 and V is TRBV4-2, with D hard to call. CDR1 and CDR2 from the germline V gene are LGHNA and YNFKEQ. Trimming left V 1 base short and J 0 bases short, with 24 bases between. The CDR3 totals 20 residues. The CDR3 loop reads CASSQAYVTAQVVSNYGYTF. The CDR3 DNA reads as TGTGCCAGCAGCCAAGCGTATGTTACAGCTCAGGTGGTTTCTAACTATGGCTACACCTTC.

J is TRBJ2-3 and V is TRBV11-3; D not resolved. CDR3 length: 12 amino acids. The germline CDR1 and CDR2 sequences are SGHNT and YENEEA. The ends were cut back, 5 bases at V and 2 bases at J, with 5 bases in the middle. The CDR3 region is CASSLTTDTQYF. CDR3 nucleotides: TGTGCCAGCAGCCTCACCACAGATACGCAGTATTTT.

This rearrangement joins TRBV7-2 to TRBJ2-7; 10 bases are a match to TRBD2. J was trimmed by 2 bases and V by 5 bases; bases with no gene match: 6. The germline CDR1 and CDR2 sequences are SGHTA and FQGNSA. CDR3 size: 15 residues. Here the CDR3 reads CASSPRTSGTYEQYF. CDR3 sequence (DNA): TGTGCCAGCAGCCCACGGACTAGCGGCACCTACGAGCAGTACTTC. Complete variable domain (other parts from reference TRBV7-2 and TRBJ2-7): GAGVSQSPSNKVTEKGKDVELRCDPISGHTALYWYRQSLGQGLEFLIYFQGNSAPDKSGLPSDRFSAERTGGSVSTLTIQRTQQEDSAVYLCASSPRTSGTYEQYFGPGTRLTVT.

In its sample, this clone was seen once. This chain connects TRBV5-5 to TRBJ1-5, with TRBD1 as a possible D gene (5 bases). CDR1 and CDR2 (germline): SGHKS, YYEKEE (reference sequence). Between the trimmed V and J ends, which lost 4 bases and 0 bases, there was a span of 20 bases. This CDR3 is 18 amino acids long. CDR3 sequence reads: CASSPTRGGGPSNQPQHF. The CDR3 region has the DNA TGTGCCAGCAGCCCCACCCGTGGGGGGGGTCCTAGCAATCAGCCCCAGCATTTT.

This clone was recorded only once. The J gene is TRBJ1-5, the V gene TRBV5-6; no reliable D call. V was cut by 3 bases and J by 5 bases, with 9 bases left in between. CDR1 and CDR2 (germline): SGHDT, YYEEEE. The CDR3 has 13 residues. For the CDR3, the DNA is TGTGCCAGCAGCTCGGACCGTCATCAGCCCCAGCATTTT. Its protein product is CASSSDRHQPQHF.

The chain recombines TRBV7-9 with TRBJ2-4; 9 nucleotides align to TRBD2. This CDR3 contains 13 residues. CDR1 and CDR2 from the germline V gene are SEHNR and FQNEAQ (reference sequence). V dropped 3 bases and J dropped 6; count of bases not matched to a gene: 0. The CDR3: CASSFSGRNIQYF. The CDR3 DNA reads TGTGCCAGCAGCTTTAGCGGGAGAAACATTCAGTACTTC.

CDR3 protein: CASSFLLDPRSYEQYF. The CDR3 nucleotides are TGTGCCAGCAGCTTCCTCTTGGACCCTCGGTCCTACGAGCAGTACTTC. This chain joins TRBV7-9 and TRBJ2-7; D unresolved. CDR3 length: 16 amino acids. The germline V gene encodes CDR1 SEHNR and CDR2 FQNEAQ (reference sequence). Trimming left V 3 bases short and J 1 base short, with 16 bases between.

V usage is TRBV5-8 and J usage is TRBJ1-1; TRBD1 is a possible D gene (5 bases). From germline, CDR1 is SGHTS and CDR2 YDEGEE. This CDR3 spans 14 amino acids. The germline V and J ends were trimmed by 7 bases and 0 bases, with 13 bases remaining between them. CDR3 sequence (DNA): TGTGCCAGCGGGGCAGGAGGTTTGAACACTGAAGCTTTCTTT. Translating it yields CASGAGGLNTEAFF. Based on the CDR3 plus reference TRBV5-8 and TRBJ1-1, the full variable domain is EAGVTQSPTHLIKTRGQQATLRCSPISGHTSVYWYQQALGLGLQFLLWYDEGEERNRGNFPPRFSGRQFPNYSSELNVNALELEDSALYLCASGAGGLNTEAFFGQGTRLTVV.

The count of this clone is one. The V and J genes are TRBV7-8 and TRBJ2-1; tentative D call: TRBD2 (5 bases). V was shortened by 4 bases and J by 16 bases, with 20 bases between the two germline ends. This CDR3 has 13 amino acids. CDR1 and CDR2 from the germline V gene are SGHVS and FQNEAQ. CDR3 nucleotides: TGTGCCAGCAGCTCAAGTCGATCGGCTAGCTATTTCTTC. Translation gives CASSSSRSASYFF.

The rearrangement uses TRBV4-2 and TRBJ2-1; either TRBD1 or TRBD2 may supply D (5 bases each). The CDR3 totals 16 residues. In germline, CDR1 is LGHNA, CDR2 YNFKEQ. V gave up 8 bases and J gave up 6 bases, with 23 bases separating them. The CDR3 loop reads CASFYPPDGAPNEQFF. CDR3 DNA sequence: TGTGCCAGCTTCTACCCCCCGGACGGGGCCCCCAATGAGCAGTTCTTC.

V and J are TRBV6-6 and TRBJ2-7, with TRBD2 identical over 8 bases. The CDR3 has 14 amino acids. V shed 4 bases, J shed 4 bases, and the junction held 6 bases outside the gene matches. From germline, CDR1 is MNHNY and CDR2 SVGAGI (reference sequence). CDR3 in amino acids: CASSSGPSGYEQYF. The CDR3 DNA follows: TGTGCCAGCAGTTCGGGGCCTAGCGGGTACGAGCAGTACTTC.

J is TRBJ2-1 and V is TRBV5-4, with unresolved D. The CDR3 consists of 14 residues. CDR1 SGHNT and CDR2 YYREEE come from the germline V gene (reference sequence). V was pared by 0 bases and J by 9 bases, with 13 bases between. CDR3 sequence reads: CASSLVSSPGEQFF. In DNA form, the CDR3 reads TGTGCCAGCAGCTTGGTTAGTAGCCCGGGTGAGCAGTTCTTC.

The CDR3 loop is CASSPRSTQETQYF. CDR3 DNA sequence: TGTGCCAGCAGTCCCCGGAGCACACAAGAGACCCAGTACTTC. The chain recombines TRBV13 with TRBJ2-5; D gene ambiguous. The germline V gene has CDR1 PRHDT and CDR2 FYEKMQ (reference sequence). Trimming took off 6 bases at V and 2 bases at J, with 13 bases between the two ends. CDR3 length equals 14 residues. The variable domain in full, completed from reference TRBV13 and TRBJ2-5, reads AAGVIQSPRHLIKEKRETATLKCYPIPRHDTVYWYQQGPGQDPQFLISFYEKMQSDKGSIPDRFSAQQFSDYHSELNMSSLELGDSALYFCASSPRSTQETQYFGPGTRLLVL.

This sequence joins TRBV4-2 and TRBJ1-5, with D unresolved. The CDR3 totals 16 residues. Trimming left V 1 base short and J 1 base short, with 11 bases between. Germline assignment: CDR1 LGHNA and CDR2 YNFKEQ. Here the CDR3 reads CASSQGPNPSNQPQHF. DNA of the CDR3: TGTGCCAGCAGCCAAGGACCGAACCCGAGCAATCAGCCCCAGCATTTT.

The J gene is TRBJ2-3, the V gene TRBV6-5; 7 bases match TRBD2. This CDR3 has 14 residues. Germline loops: CDR1 MNHEY, CDR2 SVGAGI. V lost 8 bases and J lost 5; bases outside the gene matches: 10. The DNA for the CDR3 is TGTGCCAGCGCGCTGGGGAGGGCCAAAGATACGCAGTATTTT. This gives the protein CASALGRAKDTQYF.

The V call is TRBV7-2, the J call TRBJ1-1; tentatively, D is TRBD1 (5 bases). Between the trimmed V and J ends, which lost 4 bases and 5 bases, there was a span of 14 bases. CDR1 is SGHTA and CDR2 is FQGNSA in the germline V gene. This CDR3 has 14 amino acids. The DNA for the CDR3 is TGTGCCAGCAGCTCCCTGGGACGGATTACTGAAGCTTTCTTT. Residues: CASSSLGRITEAFF.

The V gene is TRBV6-1, the J gene TRBJ2-5; 8 nucleotides agree with TRBD1. V was clipped by 6 bases and J by 2 bases; unmatched bases: 8. The germline CDR1 and CDR2 sequences are MNHNS and SASEGT. CDR3 size: 15 residues. CDR3 DNA: TGTGCCAGCAGGAGCCGGGACAGGTGGCAAGAGACCCAGTACTTC. This encodes CASRSRDRWQETQYF.

This clone was seen once. V gene TRBV28 combines with J gene TRBJ1-3, with D maybe TRBD1 (5 bases). CDR3 size: 13 residues. Trimming took off 4 bases at V and 6 bases at J, with 10 bases between the two ends. The germline V gene has CDR1 MDHEN and CDR2 SYDVKM. The CDR3 DNA reads TGTGCCAGCAGTTCCGGGACCATAAACACCATATATTTT. It translates to CASSSGTINTIYF.

There are a few counts of this clone. The rearrangement links TRBV27 to TRBJ2-7, with D unresolved. The ends were cut back, 2 bases at V and 5 bases at J, with 19 bases in the middle. The CDR3 length is 16 residues. The germline V gene has CDR1 MNHEY and CDR2 SMNVEV (reference sequence). Here the CDR3 reads CASSLIGKLTRHEQYF. CDR3 coding DNA: TGTGCCAGCAGTTTAATAGGGAAACTAACTCGCCACGAGCAGTACTTC.